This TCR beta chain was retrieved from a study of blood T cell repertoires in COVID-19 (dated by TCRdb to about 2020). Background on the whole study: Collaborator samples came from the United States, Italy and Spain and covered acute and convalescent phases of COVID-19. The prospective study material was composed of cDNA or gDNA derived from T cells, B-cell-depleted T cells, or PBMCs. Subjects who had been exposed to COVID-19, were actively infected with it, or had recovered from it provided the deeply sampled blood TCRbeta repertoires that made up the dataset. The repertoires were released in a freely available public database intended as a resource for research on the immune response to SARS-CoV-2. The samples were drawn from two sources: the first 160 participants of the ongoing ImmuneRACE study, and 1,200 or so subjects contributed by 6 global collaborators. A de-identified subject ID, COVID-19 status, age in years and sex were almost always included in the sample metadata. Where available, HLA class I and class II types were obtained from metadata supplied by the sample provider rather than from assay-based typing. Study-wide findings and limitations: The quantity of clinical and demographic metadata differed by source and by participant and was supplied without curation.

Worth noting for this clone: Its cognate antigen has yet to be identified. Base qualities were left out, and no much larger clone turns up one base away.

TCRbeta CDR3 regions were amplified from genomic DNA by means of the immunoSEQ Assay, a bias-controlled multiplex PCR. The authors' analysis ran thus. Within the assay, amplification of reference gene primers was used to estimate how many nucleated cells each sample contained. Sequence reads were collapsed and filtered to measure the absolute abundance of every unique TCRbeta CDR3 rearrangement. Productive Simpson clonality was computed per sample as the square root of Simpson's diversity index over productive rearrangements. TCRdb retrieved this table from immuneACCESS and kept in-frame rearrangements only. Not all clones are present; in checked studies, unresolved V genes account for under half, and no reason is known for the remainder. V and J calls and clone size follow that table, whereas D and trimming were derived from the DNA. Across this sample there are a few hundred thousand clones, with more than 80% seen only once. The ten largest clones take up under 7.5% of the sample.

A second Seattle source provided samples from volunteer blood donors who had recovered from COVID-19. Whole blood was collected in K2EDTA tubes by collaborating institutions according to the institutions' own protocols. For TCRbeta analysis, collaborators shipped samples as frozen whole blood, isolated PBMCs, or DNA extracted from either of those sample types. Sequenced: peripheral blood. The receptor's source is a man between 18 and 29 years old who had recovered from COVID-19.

In nucleotide form, the sequence is TGTGCCAGCAGTCCAGACACAGGGGGCAGGGCGAATGAGCAGTTCTTC. It specifies CASSPDTGGRANEQFF. The rearrangement combines TRBV27 with TRBJ2-1; TRBD1 aligns with 9 central bases. From the germline V gene (reference sequence), CDR1 is MNHEY and CDR2 is SMNVEV. Germline trimming amounts to 5 bases on V and 7 bases on J, with 12 as the count of junction bases outside the gene matches. The CDR3 goes from the cysteine to the phenylalanine over 16 residues. Of the read, only the CDR3 DNA is kept; its 48 bases are in frame from base 1.